This TCR beta chain was observed in a study of T-cell memory formation after mild COVID-19. Study outcomes and limitations: The study found contracting CD4+ clones mainly in CM and EM and contracting CD8+ clones in EMRA. Clones that got smaller from day 15 to 85 had even CD4/CD8, while clones growing later tipped toward CD4+. Cross-reactive memory seemingly joined, as some responding clones were found in pre-infection memory.

This clonotype was seen more than once but under ten times. Its antigen is unidentified. MiXCR, applied by TCRdb to the 5' RACE reads, yields one record per CDR3 protein. The profile shows 110,000 to 150,000 distinct CDR3 sequences, more than 13% of them singletons. Germline trimming cut 5 bases from V and 0 bases from J; bases unmatched to any gene: 11. CDR3 size: 19 residues. Germline loops: CDR1 SGHNT, CDR2 YENEEA. The chain recombines TRBV11-3 with TRBJ2-6; 9 nucleotides match TRBD1. Sequencing used PBMCs or a T cell subset sorted from them (not recorded which). This TCR came from an adult woman who had mild COVID-19 (a few samples of this study predate the infection). Cell type and time point are not known. For the CDR3, the DNA is TGTGCCAGCAGCCCCCGTAGGACAGGGGAAGGCTCTGGGGCCAACGTCCTGACTTTC. It translates to CASSPRRTGEGSGANVLTF.